This T cell receptor (beta chain) came from a study of shared clonotypes between healthy human individuals. Study-wide findings and caveats: The study found lower generation probabilities in non-shared clonotypes than in those shared by all four donors. The researchers took only blood, and tissue repertoires probably look different. Owing to a small donor count, the genetic and exposure-history diversity represented was limited.

Each sorted subset replicate got 200 ng genomic DNA, approximately 27,000 genomes. The method was immunoSEQ multiplex PCR; TCRdb's version includes in-frame clones alone and lacks a portion of them. The sample records some 2,500,000 clones, more than 85% being singletons. Germline V lookup: CDR1 GTSNPN, CDR2 SVGIG (reference sequence). Trimming stripped 2 bases from V and 1 base from J, with 5 bases between. The CDR3 loop spans 12 amino acids. On this clone: Its antigen is as yet unknown. The sample carries other DNA sequences with the same CDR3.

The sequenced sample consisted of naive CD4+ T cells from PBMCs. Documented subset: CD45RA+ positively selected. V and J are TRBV30 and TRBJ1-2; the D is unclear. The TCR comes from a young man in good health. Some clones in this sample may be carry-over from other donors' samples. Here the CDR3 DNA reads TGTGCCTGGAGTAGACTTAACTATGGCTACACCTTC. It encodes CAWSRLNYGYTF.